One and the same sample provided the 16 T cell receptor beta chains below, sequenced in a study of blood T cell repertoires in COVID-19. Sequencing was performed with immunoSEQ multiplex PCR; in TCRdb, only in-frame clones are kept and a portion is missing. The sample consists of a few hundred thousand clones, about nine tenths of them appearing once. Sequenced sample: PBMCs or T cells enriched from blood (not recorded which). The receptors were sampled from a man in his forties who had recovered from COVID-19.

This sequence joins TRBV28 and TRBJ1-1; 8 nucleotides align to TRBD1. The junction had 9 bases not matched to a gene; V was cut back by 5 bases and J by 4 bases. The CDR3 is made up of 15 amino acids. Germline V gene lookup returns CDR1 MDHEN and CDR2 SYDVKM. CDR3 residues: CASSPGQGGGTEAFF. Written as DNA, the CDR3 is TGTGCCAGCAGTCCAGGACAGGGCGGCGGCACTGAAGCTTTCTTT.

The chain is built from TRBV9 and TRBJ2-1; no reliable D call. The CDR3 is made up of 13 amino acids. V was clipped by 2 bases and J by 9 bases, with 12 bases between them. From germline, CDR1 is SGDLS and CDR2 YYNGEE. Here the CDR3 DNA reads TGTGCCAGCAGCGTCCCCGGAGTGGGTGAGCAGTTCTTC. This encodes CASSVPGVGEQFF.

This clone was seen just once. The chain carries TRBV5-5 and TRBJ2-5; 9 bases align to TRBD2. Losses at the gene ends were 4 bases for V and 2 bases for J; bases not matched to a gene: 3. The V gene's germline CDR1 is SGHKS and CDR2 YYEKEE (reference sequence). The CDR3 spans 14 residues. The CDR3 loop reads CASSLLAGQETQYF. The CDR3 bases are TGTGCCAGCAGCCTTCTAGCGGGGCAAGAGACCCAGTACTTC.

CDR3 loop: CASSSQTGWNSPLHF. Here the CDR3 DNA reads TGTGCCAGTAGTTCCCAGACAGGGTGGAATTCACCCCTCCACTTT. This chain links TRBV19 with TRBJ1-6, with 7 bases fitting TRBD1. CDR3 length equals 15 residues. The germline V gene has CDR1 LNHDA and CDR2 SQIVND (reference sequence). V shed 5 bases and J 7 bases; nucleotides not matched to a gene: 8.

The V call is TRBV6-5, the J call TRBJ1-1, with D tentatively TRBD1 (6 bases). Germline CDR1 reads MNHEY; CDR2 reads SVGAGI. Trimming stripped 7 bases from V and 1 base from J, with 10 bases between. This CDR3 contains 13 residues. CDR3 protein: CASTATGNTEAFF. As DNA, the CDR3 is TGTGCCAGCACCGCGACAGGGAACACTGAAGCTTTCTTT.

This chain joins TRBV29-1 and TRBJ2-2, with D tentatively TRBD2 (7 bases). The length of the CDR3 is 14 residues. Trimming pared 4 bases from V and 3 bases from J, leaving 12 bases between. The V gene's germline CDR1 is SQVTM and CDR2 ANQGSEA. CDR3 nucleotide sequence: TGCAGCGTTGGACGGGGGGCTGACACCGGGGAGCTGTTTTTT. Its protein product is CSVGRGADTGELFF.

The rearrangement uses TRBV4-2 and TRBJ1-1; 7 bases agree with TRBD1. The CDR3 covers 14 residues. Germline V gene sequence: CDR1 LGHNA, CDR2 YNFKEQ. Germline trimming cut 10 bases from V and 1 base from J; bases unmatched to any gene: 9. CDR3 nucleotides: TGTGCCACCGCTGGGACAGTACAGAACACTGAAGCTTTCTTT. Translated, it gives CATAGTVQNTEAFF.

This chain uses TRBV7-9 with TRBJ1-1; perhaps TRBD1 as D (5 bases). The CDR3 extends over 12 amino acids. The germline CDR1 and CDR2 sequences are SEHNR and FQNEAQ (reference sequence). V lost 5 bases and J 5 bases, leaving 9 bases between the germline ends. The CDR3 region has the DNA TGTGCCAGCAGCCAGGGTAGTACTGAAGCTTTCTTT. It codes for CASSQGSTEAFF.

This chain joins TRBV5-1 and TRBJ2-5; D perhaps matches TRBD1 (6 bases). The CDR3 runs 13 residues. V shed 5 bases and J shed 0 bases, with 8 bases lying between them. Germline CDR1 is SGHRS and CDR2 is YFSETQ. CDR3: CASRRDNQETQYF. The CDR3 DNA reads as TGCGCCAGCAGACGGGACAACCAAGAGACCCAGTACTTC.

The rearrangement links TRBV6-1 to TRBJ1-1; 8 positions agree with TRBD1. V shed 3 bases and J 4 bases; nucleotides not matched to a gene: 7. There are 15 residues in the CDR3. Looked up from germline, CDR1 is MNHNS and CDR2 is SASEGT. CDR3 amino acids: CASSESRGRGTEAFF. Written as DNA, the CDR3 is TGTGCCAGCAGTGAGAGCAGGGGGCGTGGCACTGAAGCTTTCTTT.

This chain links TRBV5-5 with TRBJ2-1; 14 nucleotides line up with TRBD2. This CDR3 has 19 residues. In germline, CDR1 is SGHKS, CDR2 YYEKEE (reference sequence). Trimming at V came to 0 bases and at J to 0 bases, leaving 5 bases not matched to a gene. CDR3 nucleotides: TGTGCCAGCAGCTTGGTGAGACTAGCGGGGGGGAGCTCCTACAATGAGCAGTTCTTC. Translation gives CASSLVRLAGGSSYNEQFF.

The chain employs TRBV19 and TRBJ1-1; D uncertain. This CDR3 region has 13 residues. Germline loops: CDR1 LNHDA, CDR2 SQIVND (reference sequence). Trimming removed 6 bases at V and 5 bases at J, with 13 bases between. CDR3 amino acids: CASSEGERTEAFF. CDR3 nucleotide sequence: TGTGCCAGTAGCGAGGGCGAGAGAACTGAAGCTTTCTTT.

The rearrangement links TRBV7-2 to TRBJ1-1; D may be TRBD1 (6 bases). CDR3 length: 13 amino acids. Germline CDR1 SGHTA, CDR2 FQGNSA. V was trimmed by 6 bases and J by 4 bases, leaving 12 bases between them. CDR3 nucleotides: TGTGCCAGCAGTCACCAGGGGAGCACTGAAGCTTTCTTT. It specifies CASSHQGSTEAFF.

The gene calls are TRBV28 and TRBJ1-4; 8 bases align to TRBD1. This CDR3 spans 16 amino acids. The J segment lost 3 bases and the V segment lost 4 bases, leaving 7 bases of the junction unmatched. The germline CDR1 and CDR2 sequences are MDHEN and SYDVKM. The CDR3 reads CASSSQGAPANEKLFF. Here the CDR3 DNA reads TGTGCCAGCAGTTCCCAGGGGGCGCCCGCTAATGAAAAACTGTTTTTT.

V is TRBV5-4 and J is TRBJ1-1; 7 positions match TRBD1. With 7 bases clipped from V and 8 bases from J, the junction kept 14 bases outside the gene matches. The germline CDR1 and CDR2 sequences are SGHNT and YYREEE (reference sequence). The CDR3 is made up of 14 amino acids. CDR3: CASRPGVEQGEAFF. CDR3 nucleotides: TGTGCCAGCCGCCCCGGAGTCGAACAGGGGGAAGCTTTCTTT.

The chain combines TRBV2 with TRBJ2-5; 8 bases are a match to TRBD2. J was trimmed by 4 bases and V by 6 bases; bases with no gene match: 10. The CDR3 is 15 residues long. In germline, CDR1 is SNHLY, CDR2 FYNNEI. CDR3 protein: CASSQGLVFRETQYF. For the CDR3, the DNA is TGTGCCAGCAGCCAGGGACTAGTGTTTCGAGAGACCCAGTACTTC.